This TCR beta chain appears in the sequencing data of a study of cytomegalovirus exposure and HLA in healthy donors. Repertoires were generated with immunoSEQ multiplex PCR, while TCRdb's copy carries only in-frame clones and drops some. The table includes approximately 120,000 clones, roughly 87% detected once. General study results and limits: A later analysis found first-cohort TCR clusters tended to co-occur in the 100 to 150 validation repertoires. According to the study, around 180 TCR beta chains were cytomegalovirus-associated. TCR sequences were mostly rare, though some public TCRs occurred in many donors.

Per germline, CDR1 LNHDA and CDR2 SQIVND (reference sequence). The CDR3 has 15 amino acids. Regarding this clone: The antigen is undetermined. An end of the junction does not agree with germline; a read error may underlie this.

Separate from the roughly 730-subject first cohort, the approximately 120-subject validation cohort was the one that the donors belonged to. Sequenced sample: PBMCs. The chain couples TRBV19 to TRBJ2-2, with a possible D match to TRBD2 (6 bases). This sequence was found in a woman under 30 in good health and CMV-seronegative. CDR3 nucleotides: TGCGCTCTCGTTGGAGGGGCTCAGAACACCGGGGAGCTGTTTTTT. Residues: CALVGGAQNTGELFF.